This TCR beta chain was sequenced during a study of T cells in Graves' hyperthyroidism and ophthalmopathy. The CDR3 runs 13 residues. V shed 5 bases and J 8 bases; nucleotides not matched to a gene: 8. The germline CDR1 and CDR2 sequences are SGHTA and FQGTGA. Regions amplified from RNA transcripts were the TCR beta CDR3 regions. During a first-round RT-PCR of the TCR CDR3, the HTBI primer set was used. From the multiplex PCR reads, TCRdb called clonotypes with MiXCR, one entry per CDR3 protein. This sample has about 360,000 distinct CDR3 sequences, with around 14% found just once. This sequence joins TRBV7-3 and TRBJ1-2; 7 bases match TRBD1. The sample taken for sequencing was blood. The TCR originated in a woman between 18 and 29 years old with Graves' hyperthyroidism. The CDR3 loop is CASSRDRRQGYTF. In nucleotides, the CDR3 is TGTGCCAGCAGCCGGGACAGACGTCAGGGCTACACCTTC. The entire variable domain, with the rest obtained from reference TRBV7-3 and TRBJ1-2, is as follows: GAGVSQTPSNKVTEKGKYVELRCDPISGHTALYWYRQSLGQGPEFLIYFQGTGAADDSGLPNDRFFAVRPEGSVSTLKIQRTERGDSAVYLCASSRDRRQGYTFGSGTRLTVV.